The T cell receptor (beta chain) described here comes from a study of Ad26.COV2.S vaccination and SARS-CoV-2 variants (dated by TCRdb to the early 2020s). In terms of the full investigation: Donors in the vaccine arm were drawn from COV1001, a phase I-IIa trial of Ad26.COV2.S in healthy adults that was multicentre, randomized, double-blind and placebo-controlled. Participants in the trial were split at random into five groups of five each, receiving low-dose or high-dose Ad26.COV2.S once or twice, or else placebo on both occasions. The TCR-sequenced set comprised about 32 samples: approximately 20 Ad26.COV2.S vaccine recipients, 5 placebo recipients and 8 SARS-CoV-2 convalescent individuals. Ad26.COV2.S was administered intramuscularly at 5 x 10^10 or 1 x 10^11 viral particles, either as a single shot or as two shots given 56 days apart. Blinding of investigators to trial group allocation was maintained during experiments and outcome assessment. The specificity and breadth of SARS-CoV-2-reactive T cell receptors after Ad26.COV2.S vaccination were assessed by TCRbeta repertoire sequencing.

The paper's findings and limits, for the study overall: Compared with placebo recipients, Ad26.COV2.S recipients showed higher spike-specific TCR breadth (P = 0.0014). The authors noted that total T cell responses may have been underestimated by the TCR breadth and depth analyses. Non-spike TCR breadth was comparable between vaccine and placebo recipients, consistent with the vaccine containing only spike. The study was not powered to compare responses between vaccine doses or regimens. Substantial breadth of spike-specific CD8+ and CD4+ T cell responses was reported after vaccination.

The treatment or condition label, as the study defines it: about 20 received Ad26.COV2.S at low or high dose, single or two shots; 5 received placebo; per-sample allocation not given. Repertoires of vaccine and placebo recipients were sequenced from samples collected on day 63 after the first injection. Between 29 July and 7 August 2020, Cohort 1b enrolled around 24 adults aged 18-55 years at one site in Boston, USA. Ad26.COV2.S consisted of a replication-incompetent adenovirus type 26 vector by which a prefusion-stabilized SARS-CoV-2 spike protein from the original Wuhan strain was expressed. The immunoSEQ Assay was used to sequence TCRbeta CDR3 regions. After extraction, genomic DNA underwent amplification by bias-controlled multiplex PCR, followed by high-throughput sequencing. In the original analysis: To quantify the absolute abundance of every unique TCRbeta CDR3 region, sequences were collapsed and filtered. Usable DNA was measured by amplifying reference genes present in all nucleated cells, and TCRbeta template counts were normalized to that usable DNA to estimate T cell fraction. Repertoire TCRs were annotated as SARS-CoV-2-specific by exact matching of V gene, CDR3 amino acid sequence and J gene to a known reactive TCR set. The reference SARS-CoV-2 TCR set came from MIRA and was filtered for enrichment in COVID-19-positive ImmuneCODE repertoires, removing public or cross-reactive TCRs. Using the MIRA antigens, annotated TCRs were further analysed by specific ORF or by position within an ORF. Depth was the summed frequency of annotated unique rearrangements, while breadth was defined as annotated unique rearrangements over total unique productive rearrangements. Group comparisons of TCR breadth used two-sided Wilcoxon rank-sum tests. TCRdb limited this immuneACCESS table to in-frame rearrangements with V and J called. A share of clones is missing; checked studies link under half to unresolved V genes, and the rest is unexplained. The V and J calls and clone size come from that table; D and trimming were worked out from the DNA. Across this sample there are 400,000 to 450,000 clones, with 92% seen only once. Jointly, the top ten make up more than 1.5% of the sample.

CDR1 and CDR2, per the germline V gene (reference sequence), are SEHNR and FQNEAQ. The CDR3 measures 13 amino acids from cysteine to phenylalanine. Only the CDR3 region is kept as DNA, spanning 39 bases read in frame from base 1. Trimming takes 5 bases from V and 4 bases from J, and the germline ends sit 11 bases apart. A remark on this clone: Its antigen is currently not known. Per-nucleotide qualities are absent, and no much larger clonotype sits a single base away.

The sequence is built from TRBV7-9 and TRBJ1-1, with the D segment identity uncertain. This receptor was taken from a person between 18 and 65 years old who received the Ad26.COV2.S COVID-19 vaccine or a placebo. Sample: peripheral blood, taken in a trial of Ad26.COV2.S vaccine versus placebo. The bases read TGTGCCAGCAGCCCCGTAGGGTTCACTGAAGCTTTCTTT. This yields the protein CASSPVGFTEAFF.